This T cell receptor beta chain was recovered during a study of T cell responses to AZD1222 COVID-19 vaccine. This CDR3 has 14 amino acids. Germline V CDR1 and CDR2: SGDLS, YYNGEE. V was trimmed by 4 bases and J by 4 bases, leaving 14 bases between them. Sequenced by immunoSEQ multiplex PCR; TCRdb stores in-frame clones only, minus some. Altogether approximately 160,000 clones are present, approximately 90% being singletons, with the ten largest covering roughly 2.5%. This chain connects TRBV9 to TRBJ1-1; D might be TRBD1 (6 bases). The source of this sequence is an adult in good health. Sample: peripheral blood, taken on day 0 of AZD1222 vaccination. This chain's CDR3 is CASSTRQEGTEAFF. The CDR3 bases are TGTGCCAGCAGCACCCGACAGGAGGGCACTGAAGCTTTCTTT.